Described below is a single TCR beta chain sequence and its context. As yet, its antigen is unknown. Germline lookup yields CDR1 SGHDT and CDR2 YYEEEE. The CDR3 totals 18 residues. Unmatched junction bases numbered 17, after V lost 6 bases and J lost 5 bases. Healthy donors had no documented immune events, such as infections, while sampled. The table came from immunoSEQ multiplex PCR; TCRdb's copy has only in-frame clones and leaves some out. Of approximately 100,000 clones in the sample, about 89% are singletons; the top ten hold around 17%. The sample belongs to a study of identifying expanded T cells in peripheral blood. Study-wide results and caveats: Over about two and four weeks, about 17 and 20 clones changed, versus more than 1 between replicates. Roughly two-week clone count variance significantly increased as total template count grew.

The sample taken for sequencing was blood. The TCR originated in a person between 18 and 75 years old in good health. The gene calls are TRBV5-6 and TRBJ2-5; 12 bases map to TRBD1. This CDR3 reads CASTPHGPGQGALETQYF. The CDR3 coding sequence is TGTGCCAGCACCCCGCACGGACCGGGACAGGGGGCTCTGGAGACCCAGTACTTC. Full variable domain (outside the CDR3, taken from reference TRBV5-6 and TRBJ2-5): DAGVTQSPTHLIKTRGQQVTLRCSPKSGHDTVSWYQQALGQGPQFIFQYYEEEERQRGNFPDRFSGHQFPNYSSELNVNALLLGDSALYLCASTPHGPGQGALETQYFGPGTRLLVL.